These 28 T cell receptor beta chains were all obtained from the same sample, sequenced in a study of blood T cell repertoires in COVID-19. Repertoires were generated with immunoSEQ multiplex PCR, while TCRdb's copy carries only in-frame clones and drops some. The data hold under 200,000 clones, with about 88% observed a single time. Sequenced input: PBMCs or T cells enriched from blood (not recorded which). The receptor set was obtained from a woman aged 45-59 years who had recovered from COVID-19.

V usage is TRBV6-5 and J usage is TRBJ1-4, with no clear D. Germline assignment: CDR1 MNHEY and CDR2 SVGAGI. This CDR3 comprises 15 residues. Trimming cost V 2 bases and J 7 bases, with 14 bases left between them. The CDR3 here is CASSYTPVAGEKLFF. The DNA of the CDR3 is TGTGCCAGCAGTTACACTCCAGTGGCGGGTGAAAAACTGTTTTTT.

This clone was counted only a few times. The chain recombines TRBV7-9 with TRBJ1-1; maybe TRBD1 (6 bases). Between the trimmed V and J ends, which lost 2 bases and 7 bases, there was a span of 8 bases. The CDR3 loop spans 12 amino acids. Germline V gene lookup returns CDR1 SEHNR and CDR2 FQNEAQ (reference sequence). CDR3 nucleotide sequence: TGTGCCAGCAGCTTAAGGGACATTGAAGCTTTCTTT. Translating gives CASSLRDIEAFF.

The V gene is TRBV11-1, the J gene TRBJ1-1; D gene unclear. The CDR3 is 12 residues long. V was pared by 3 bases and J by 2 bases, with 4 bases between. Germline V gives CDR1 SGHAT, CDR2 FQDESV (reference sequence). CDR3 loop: CASSFPNTEAFF. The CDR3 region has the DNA TGTGCCAGCAGCTTTCCAAACACTGAAGCTTTCTTT.

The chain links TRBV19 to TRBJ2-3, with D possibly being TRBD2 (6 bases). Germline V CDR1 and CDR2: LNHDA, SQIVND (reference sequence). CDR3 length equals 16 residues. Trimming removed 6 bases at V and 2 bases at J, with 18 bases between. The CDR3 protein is CASSEGLPAPTDTQYF. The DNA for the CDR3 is TGTGCCAGTAGCGAGGGACTCCCCGCCCCCACAGATACGCAGTATTTT.

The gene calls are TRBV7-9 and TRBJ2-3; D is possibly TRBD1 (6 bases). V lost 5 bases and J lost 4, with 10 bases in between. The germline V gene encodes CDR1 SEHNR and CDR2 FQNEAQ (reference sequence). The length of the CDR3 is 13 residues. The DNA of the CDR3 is TGTGCCAGCAGCGCCAACAGGGCAGATACGCAGTATTTT. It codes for CASSANRADTQYF.

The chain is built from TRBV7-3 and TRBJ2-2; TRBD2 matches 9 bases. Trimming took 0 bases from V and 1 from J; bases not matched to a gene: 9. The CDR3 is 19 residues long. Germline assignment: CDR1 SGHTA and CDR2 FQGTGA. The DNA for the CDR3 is TGTGCCAGCAGCTTAACGGTAGTAGCGGGAGTAATGAACACCGGGGAGCTGTTTTTT. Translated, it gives CASSLTVVAGVMNTGELFF.

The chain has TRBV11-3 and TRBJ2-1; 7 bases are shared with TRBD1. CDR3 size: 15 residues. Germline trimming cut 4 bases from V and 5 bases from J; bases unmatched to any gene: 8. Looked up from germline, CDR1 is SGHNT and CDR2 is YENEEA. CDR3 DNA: TGTGCCAGCAGCTCTGACAGGGCCAGAAACAATGAGCAGTTCTTC. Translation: CASSSDRARNNEQFF.

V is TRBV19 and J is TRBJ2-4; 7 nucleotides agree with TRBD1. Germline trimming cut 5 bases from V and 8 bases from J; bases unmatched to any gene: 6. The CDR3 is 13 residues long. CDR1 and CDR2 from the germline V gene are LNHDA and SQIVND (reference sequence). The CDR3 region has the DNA TGTGCCAGTAGTCCACAGGGGATGGACATTCAGTACTTC. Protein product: CASSPQGMDIQYF. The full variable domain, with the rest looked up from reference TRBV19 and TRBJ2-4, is DGGITQSPKYLFRKEGQNVTLSCEQNLNHDAMYWYRQDPGQGLRLIYYSQIVNDFQKGDIAEGYSVSREKKESFPLTVTSAQKNPTAFYLCASSPQGMDIQYFGAGTRLSVL.

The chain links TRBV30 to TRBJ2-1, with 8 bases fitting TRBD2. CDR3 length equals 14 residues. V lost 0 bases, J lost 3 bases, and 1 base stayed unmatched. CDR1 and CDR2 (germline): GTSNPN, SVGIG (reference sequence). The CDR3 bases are TGTGCCTGGAGTGTCAGCGGGAGCTACAATGAGCAGTTCTTC. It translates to CAWSVSGSYNEQFF.

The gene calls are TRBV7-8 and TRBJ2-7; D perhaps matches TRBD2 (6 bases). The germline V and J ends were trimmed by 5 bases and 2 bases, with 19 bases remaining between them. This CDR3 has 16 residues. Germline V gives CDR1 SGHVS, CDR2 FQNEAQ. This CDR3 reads CASSARRDFTAYEQYF. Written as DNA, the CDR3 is TGTGCCAGCAGCGCCAGGAGGGATTTCACAGCCTACGAGCAGTACTTC.

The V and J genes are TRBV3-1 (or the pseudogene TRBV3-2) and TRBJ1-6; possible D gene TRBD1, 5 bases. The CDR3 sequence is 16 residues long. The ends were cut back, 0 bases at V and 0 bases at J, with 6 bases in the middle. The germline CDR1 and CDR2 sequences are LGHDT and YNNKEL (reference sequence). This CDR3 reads CASSQDRGSYNSPLHF. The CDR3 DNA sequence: TGTGCCAGCAGCCAAGATAGGGGCTCCTATAATTCACCCCTCCACTTT.

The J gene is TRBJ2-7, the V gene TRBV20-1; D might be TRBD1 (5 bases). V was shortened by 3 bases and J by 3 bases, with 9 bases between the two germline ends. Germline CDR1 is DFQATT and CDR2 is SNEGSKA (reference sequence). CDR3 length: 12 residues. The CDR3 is CSASLQGYEQYF. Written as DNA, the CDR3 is TGCAGTGCTAGTTTGCAGGGCTACGAGCAGTACTTC.

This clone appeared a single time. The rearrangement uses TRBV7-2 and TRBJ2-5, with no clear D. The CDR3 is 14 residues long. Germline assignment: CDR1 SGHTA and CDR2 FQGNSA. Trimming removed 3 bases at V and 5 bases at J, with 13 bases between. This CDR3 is CASSLGGWAETQYF. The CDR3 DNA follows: TGTGCCAGCAGCTTGGGTGGGTGGGCGGAGACCCAGTACTTC. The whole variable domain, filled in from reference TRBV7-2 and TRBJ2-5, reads GAGVSQSPSNKVTEKGKDVELRCDPISGHTALYWYRQSLGQGLEFLIYFQGNSAPDKSGLPSDRFSAERTGGSVSTLTIQRTQQEDSAVYLCASSLGGWAETQYFGPGTRLLVL.

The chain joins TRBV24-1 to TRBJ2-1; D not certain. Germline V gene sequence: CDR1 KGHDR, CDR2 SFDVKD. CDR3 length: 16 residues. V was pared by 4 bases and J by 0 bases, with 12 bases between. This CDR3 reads CATSDPDSSSYNEQFF. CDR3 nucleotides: TGTGCCACCAGTGACCCCGACTCAAGCTCCTACAATGAGCAGTTCTTC.

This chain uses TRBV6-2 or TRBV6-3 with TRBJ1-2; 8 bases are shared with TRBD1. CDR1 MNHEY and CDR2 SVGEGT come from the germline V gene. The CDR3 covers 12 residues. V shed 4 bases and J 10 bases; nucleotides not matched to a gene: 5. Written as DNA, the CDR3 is TGTGCCAGCAGTTTCCGGACAGGGCCCTACACCTTC. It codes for CASSFRTGPYTF.

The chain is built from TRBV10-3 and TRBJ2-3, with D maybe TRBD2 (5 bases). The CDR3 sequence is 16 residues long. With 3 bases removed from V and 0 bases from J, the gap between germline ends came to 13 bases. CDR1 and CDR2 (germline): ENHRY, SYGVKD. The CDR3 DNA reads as TGTGCCATCAGTGACCCCCTAGCTGGAAGCACAGATACGCAGTATTTT. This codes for CAISDPLAGSTDTQYF.

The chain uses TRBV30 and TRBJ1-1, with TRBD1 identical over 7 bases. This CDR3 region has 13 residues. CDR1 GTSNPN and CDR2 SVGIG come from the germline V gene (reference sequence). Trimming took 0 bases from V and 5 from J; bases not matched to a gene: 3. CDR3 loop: CAWSVTQGTEAFF. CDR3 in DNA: TGTGCCTGGAGTGTAACACAGGGGACTGAAGCTTTCTTT.

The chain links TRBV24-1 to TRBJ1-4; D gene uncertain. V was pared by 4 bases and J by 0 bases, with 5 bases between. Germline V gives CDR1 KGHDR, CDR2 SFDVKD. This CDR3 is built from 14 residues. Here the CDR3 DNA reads TGTGCCACCAGTGAGGCAGCAACTAATGAAAAACTGTTTTTT. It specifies CATSEAATNEKLFF.

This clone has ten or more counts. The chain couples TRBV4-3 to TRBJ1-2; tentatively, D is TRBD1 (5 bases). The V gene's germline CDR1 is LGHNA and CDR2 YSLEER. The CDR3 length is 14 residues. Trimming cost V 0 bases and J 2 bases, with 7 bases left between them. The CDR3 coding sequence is TGCGCCAGCAGCCAAGATGGGGGGAACTATGGCTACACCTTC. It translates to CASSQDGGNYGYTF.

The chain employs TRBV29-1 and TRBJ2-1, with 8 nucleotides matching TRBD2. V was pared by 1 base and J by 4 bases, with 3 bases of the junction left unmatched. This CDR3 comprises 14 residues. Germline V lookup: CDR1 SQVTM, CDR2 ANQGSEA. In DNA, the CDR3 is TGCAGCGTTGAAGCTAGCGGGTCGTACAATGAGCAGTTCTTC. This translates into CSVEASGSYNEQFF.

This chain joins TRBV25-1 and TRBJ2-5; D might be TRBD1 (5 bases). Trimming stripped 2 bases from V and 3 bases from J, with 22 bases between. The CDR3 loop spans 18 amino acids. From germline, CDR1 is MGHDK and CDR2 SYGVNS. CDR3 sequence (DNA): TGTGCCAGCAGTGAAACCCCGGACAATTACCCAATAGAAGAGACCCAGTACTTC. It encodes CASSETPDNYPIEETQYF. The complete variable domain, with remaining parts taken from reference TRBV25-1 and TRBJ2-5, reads EADIYQTPRYLVIGTGKKITLECSQTMGHDKMYWYQQDPGMELHLIHYSYGVNSTEKGDLSSESTVSRIRTEHFPLTLESARPSHTSQYLCASSETPDNYPIEETQYFGPGTRLLVL.

CDR3 sequence: CASSLWGTGGTDTQYF. The CDR3 DNA is TGTGCCAGCAGCCTCTGGGGTACGGGGGGCACAGATACGCAGTATTTT. V is TRBV28 and J is TRBJ2-3, with TRBD2 as a possible D gene (6 bases). The CDR3 has 16 amino acids. Trimming took off 6 bases at V and 1 base at J, with 17 bases between the two ends. Germline V gives CDR1 MDHEN, CDR2 SYDVKM.

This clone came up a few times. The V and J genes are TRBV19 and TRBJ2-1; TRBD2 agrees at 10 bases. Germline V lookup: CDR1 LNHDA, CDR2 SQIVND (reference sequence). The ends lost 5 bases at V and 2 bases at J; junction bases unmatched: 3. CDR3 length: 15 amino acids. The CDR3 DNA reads TGTGCCAGTAGTCTACTAGCGGGGACCTACAATGAGCAGTTCTTC. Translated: CASSLLAGTYNEQFF.

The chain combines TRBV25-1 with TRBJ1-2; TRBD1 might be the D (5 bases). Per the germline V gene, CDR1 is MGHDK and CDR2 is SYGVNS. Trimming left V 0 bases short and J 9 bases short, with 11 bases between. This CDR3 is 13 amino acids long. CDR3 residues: CASSEYADNSYTF. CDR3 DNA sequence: TGTGCCAGCAGTGAATATGCGGACAACAGCTACACCTTC.

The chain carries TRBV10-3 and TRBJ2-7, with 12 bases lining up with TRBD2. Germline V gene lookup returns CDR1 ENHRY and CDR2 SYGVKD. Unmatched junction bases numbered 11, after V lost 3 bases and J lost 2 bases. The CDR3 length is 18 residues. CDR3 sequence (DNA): TGTGCCATCAGTGAAACCGGGACTAGCGGGCCCAGGACCTACGAGCAGTACTTC. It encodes CAISETGTSGPRTYEQYF.

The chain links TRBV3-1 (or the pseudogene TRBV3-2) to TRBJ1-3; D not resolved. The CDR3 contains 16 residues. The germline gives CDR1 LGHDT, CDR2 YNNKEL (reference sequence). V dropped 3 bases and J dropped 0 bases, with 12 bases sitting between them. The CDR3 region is CASSQVRPNSGNTIYF. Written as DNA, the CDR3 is TGTGCCAGCAGCCAGGTGCGGCCAAACTCTGGAAACACCATATATTTT.

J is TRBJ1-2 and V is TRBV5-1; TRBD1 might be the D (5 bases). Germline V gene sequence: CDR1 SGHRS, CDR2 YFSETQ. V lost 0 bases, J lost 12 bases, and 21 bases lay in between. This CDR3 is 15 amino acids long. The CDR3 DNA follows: TGCGCCAGCAGCTTGGCCCCCGGGACTGCCCGGGGTGACACCTTC. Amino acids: CASSLAPGTARGDTF.

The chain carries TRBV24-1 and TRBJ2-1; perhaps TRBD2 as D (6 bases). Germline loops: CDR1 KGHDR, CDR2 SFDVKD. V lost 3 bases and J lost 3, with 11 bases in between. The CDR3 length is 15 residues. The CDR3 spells CATSDGASDYNEQFF. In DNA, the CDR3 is TGTGCCACCAGTGATGGGGCTAGCGACTACAATGAGCAGTTCTTC.